Presented here are 8 T cell receptor beta chains from one specimen sequenced in a study of read filtering for tumor transcriptome and immune sequencing. The library was built from about 370 ng RNA with molecular barcoded adaptors for alpha/delta and beta/gamma chains. TCRdb ran MiXCR on the reads and lists one entry per CDR3 protein. Among 130,000 or so distinct CDR3 sequences listed, 13% were seen once. Source material: a population of CD138-negative cells sorted from bone marrow. Every receptor here comes from a donor aged 40 or older with multiple myeloma.

This clonotype has only one observation. The chain recombines TRBV12-2 with TRBJ1-1. TRBV12-2 is reported as a pseudogene. CDR3 length: 14 residues. The CDR3 nucleotides read TGTGCCAGCAGCTTGGCGGACACGAGCACTGAAGCTTTCTTT. Its translation: CASSLADTSTEAFF.

V gene TRBV12-3 or TRBV12-4 combines with J gene TRBJ2-1; 7 bases are a match to TRBD1. The J segment lost 16 bases and the V segment lost 5 bases, leaving 8 bases of the junction unmatched. The CDR3 has 11 residues. The DNA for the CDR3 is TGTGCCAGCAGTCCGGGGACAGATCTCTTCTTC. Its protein is CASSPGTDLFF.

About this clonotype: No conserved phenylalanine or tryptophan is present at the end of the CDR3, so a read error is the likely explanation. The chain uses TRBV29-1 and TRBJ2-7; maybe TRBD1 (5 bases). Trimming took off 0 bases at V and 2 bases at J, with 11 bases between the two ends. This CDR3 region has 14 residues. The germline V gene has CDR1 SQVTM and CDR2 ANQGSEA. The CDR3 is CSVEDTRTTYEQYL. As DNA, the CDR3 is TGCAGCGTTGAAGATACAAGGACAACCTACGAGCAGTACCTC.

This clonotype was seen many times. The J gene is TRBJ2-7, the V gene TRBV7-9, with no clear D. V was pared by 5 bases and J by 3 bases, with 14 bases between. CDR1 and CDR2 (germline): SEHNR, FQNEAQ (reference sequence). This CDR3 has 14 residues. The CDR3, as DNA: TGTGCCAGCAGCGACTCTAGAGGTGGCTACGAGCAGTACTTC. Translating gives CASSDSRGGYEQYF.

As for this clonotype: This may be a read error, as it is one base from a much larger clone. This chain links TRBV20-1 with TRBJ2-5, with D tentatively TRBD2 (5 bases). The germline V and J ends were trimmed by 6 bases and 9 bases, with 14 bases remaining between them. Germline lookup yields CDR1 DFQATT and CDR2 SNEGSKA (reference sequence). The CDR3 is 11 residues long. The CDR3 sequence is CSAERTEAQYF. CDR3 bases: TGCAGTGCGGAGAGGACTGAGGCCCAGTACTTC.

Concerning this clonotype itself: A much larger clone is a single base away; this may be a read error. V is TRBV6-2 or TRBV6-3 and J is TRBJ1-5; D unresolved. CDR1 and CDR2 (germline): MNHEY, SVGEGT. The germline V and J ends were trimmed by 5 bases and 4 bases, with 12 bases remaining between them. The CDR3 sequence is 14 residues long. This chain's CDR3 is CASSELWPNQPQHF. CDR3 nucleotide sequence: TGTGCCAGCAGTGAACTCTGGCCTAATCAGCCCCAGCATTTT.

In its sample, this clonotype was seen many times. This sequence joins TRBV7-9 and TRBJ2-5, with 9 bases aligning to TRBD2. J was trimmed by 0 bases and V by 5 bases; bases with no gene match: 4. CDR3 length: 15 amino acids. Germline values: CDR1 SEHNR, CDR2 FQNEAQ (reference sequence). As DNA, the CDR3 is TGTGCCAGCAGCAGAGAGCGGGAGGACCAAGAGACCCAGTACTTC. Translated: CASSREREDQETQYF.

This clonotype was recorded many times. The chain joins TRBV30 to TRBJ1-5; D uncertain. Germline V lookup: CDR1 GTSNPN, CDR2 SVGIG (reference sequence). The CDR3 has 13 residues. The ends were cut back, 0 bases at V and 4 bases at J, with 7 bases in the middle. The chain's CDR3 is CAWSVRANQPQHF. CDR3 DNA: TGTGCCTGGAGTGTACGGGCTAATCAGCCCCAGCATTTT.